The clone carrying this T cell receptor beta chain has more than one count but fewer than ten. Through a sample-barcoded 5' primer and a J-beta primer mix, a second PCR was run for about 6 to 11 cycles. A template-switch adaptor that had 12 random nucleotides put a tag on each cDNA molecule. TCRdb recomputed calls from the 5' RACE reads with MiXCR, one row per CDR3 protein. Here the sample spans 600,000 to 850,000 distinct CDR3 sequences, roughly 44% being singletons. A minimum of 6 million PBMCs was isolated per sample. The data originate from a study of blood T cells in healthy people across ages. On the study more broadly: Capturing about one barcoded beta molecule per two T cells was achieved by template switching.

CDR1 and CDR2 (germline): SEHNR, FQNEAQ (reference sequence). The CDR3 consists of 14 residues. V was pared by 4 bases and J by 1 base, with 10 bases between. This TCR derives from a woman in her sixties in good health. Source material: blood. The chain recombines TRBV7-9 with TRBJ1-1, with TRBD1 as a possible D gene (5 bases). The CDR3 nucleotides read TGTGCCAGCAGCTCTGGACAAAAGAACACTGAAGCTTTCTTT. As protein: CASSSGQKNTEAFF.